These 12 T cell receptor beta chains were all obtained from the same sample, sequenced in a study of T cell responses to AZD1222 COVID-19 vaccine. The protocol was immunoSEQ multiplex PCR, while the TCRdb copy is restricted to in-frame clones and leaves out a portion. The top ten hold approximately 7% of the sample, which has some 130,000 clones, roughly 93% seen once. Sequencing was performed on peripheral blood, taken 28 days after the second AZD1222 dose. The receptors here all came from an adult who received the AZD1222 COVID-19 vaccine.

The chain has TRBV5-1 and TRBJ1-2; a weak D match, TRBD1 (6 bases). V gave up 4 bases and J gave up 5 bases, with 21 bases separating them. This CDR3 is built from 16 residues. Germline V gives CDR1 SGHRS, CDR2 YFSETQ. CDR3 DNA sequence: TGCGCCAGCAGCCCCCGAGGATTATGGGGGGCTTATGGCTACACCTTC. Its translation is CASSPRGLWGAYGYTF.

The chain is built from TRBV5-8 and TRBJ1-5; D is unresolved. The V end lost 0 bases, the J end lost 0 bases, and 4 bases lay between the germline ends. Germline V gene data show CDR1 as SGHTS and CDR2 as YDEGEE. The CDR3 is 14 residues long. CDR3 bases: TGTGCCAGCAGCTTGGGGCCTAGCAATCAGCCCCAGCATTTT. Protein: CASSLGPSNQPQHF.

This clone showed up just once. The rearrangement joins TRBV5-6 to TRBJ1-6; 8 bases agree with TRBD1. With 1 base clipped from V and 7 bases from J, the junction kept 4 bases outside the gene matches. The length of the CDR3 is 15 residues. Germline V gives CDR1 SGHDT, CDR2 YYEEEE. The CDR3 DNA reads as TGTGCCAGCAGCTTGATGTCAGGGGGCAATTCACCCCTCCACTTT. Translated, it gives CASSLMSGGNSPLHF.

The V gene is TRBV21-1, the J gene TRBJ2-3. TRBV21-1 is noted as a pseudogene. This CDR3 is built from 12 residues. CDR3 in amino acids: CASSPRTDTQYF. The CDR3 region has the DNA TGTGCCAGCAGCCCCCGCACAGATACGCAGTATTTT.

This clone has just one count. The rearrangement joins TRBV19 to TRBJ1-5, with 8 bases identical to TRBD1. V shed 3 bases and J 6 bases; nucleotides not matched to a gene: 4. CDR1 is LNHDA, CDR2 SQIVND, per germline (reference sequence). CDR3 length: 14 amino acids. The CDR3 bases are TGTGCCAGTAGTATTGGACAGGGTGGTCAGCCCCAGCATTTT. Protein product: CASSIGQGGQPQHF.

The chain couples TRBV10-3 to TRBJ1-6; D possibly corresponds to TRBD1 (6 bases). There are 19 residues in the CDR3. The germline V and J ends were trimmed by 1 base and 0 bases, with 16 bases remaining between them. CDR1 is ENHRY and CDR2 is SYGVKD in the germline V gene. The CDR3 loop reads CAISEWGGRDVSYNSPLHF. CDR3 coding DNA: TGTGCCATCAGTGAGTGGGGGGGGCGAGACGTCTCCTATAATTCACCCCTCCACTTT.

J is TRBJ2-1 and V is TRBV6-1; 10 bases fit TRBD2. Trimming removed 2 bases from V and 2 bases from J; junction bases left unmatched: 6. This CDR3 is 17 amino acids long. CDR1 MNHNS and CDR2 SASEGT come from the germline V gene. The CDR3 coding sequence is TGTGCCAGCAGTGAACCCGTGACTAGCGGGCCCTACAATGAGCAGTTCTTC. Protein product: CASSEPVTSGPYNEQFF.

The rearrangement uses TRBV11-2 and TRBJ2-5; 7 nucleotides align to TRBD2. Germline V gene lookup returns CDR1 SGHAT and CDR2 FQNNGV. The V and J ends lost 3 bases and 5 bases, in that order; junction bases with no gene match: 3. This CDR3 is built from 13 residues. The CDR3 is CASSLGGWETQYF. The CDR3 region has the DNA TGTGCCAGCAGCTTGGGGGGGTGGGAGACCCAGTACTTC.

V usage is TRBV5-4 and J usage is TRBJ2-6; D not resolved. The germline V gene has CDR1 SGHNT and CDR2 YYREEE (reference sequence). The CDR3 sequence is 14 residues long. The V and J ends lost 1 base and 3 bases respectively, with 5 bases between them. CDR3 sequence (DNA): TGTGCCAGCAGCTTGTCAGGTGGGGCCAACGTCCTGACTTTC. It codes for CASSLSGGANVLTF.

This chain uses TRBV19 with TRBJ2-1; unclear D gene. V gave up 3 bases and J gave up 5 bases, with 11 bases separating them. This CDR3 region has 14 residues. Germline V gives CDR1 LNHDA, CDR2 SQIVND (reference sequence). CDR3: CASSIPLRNNEQFF. The CDR3 DNA sequence: TGTGCCAGTAGTATCCCCCTCCGGAACAATGAGCAGTTCTTC.

The V and J genes are TRBV29-1 and TRBJ2-1; 8 positions match TRBD2. The germline V gene encodes CDR1 SQVTM and CDR2 ANQGSEA. This CDR3 region has 11 residues. Germline trimming cut 7 bases from V and 9 bases from J; bases unmatched to any gene: 5. The CDR3: CSAPRGGEQFF. In nucleotides, the CDR3 is TGCAGCGCCCCTCGGGGGGGTGAGCAGTTCTTC.

CDR3 in amino acids: CASSTYQETQYF. The DNA of the CDR3 is TGTGCCAGCAGCACCTACCAAGAGACCCAGTACTTC. The chain employs TRBV7-2 and TRBJ2-5; D gene ambiguous. CDR3 length: 12 amino acids. Germline lookup yields CDR1 SGHTA and CDR2 FQGNSA. Trimming took 5 bases from V and 0 from J, leaving 4 bases between them.